The rows below give T cell receptor beta chains drawn from one sample of a study of response to subunit inactivated influenza vaccine. One entry per CDR3 protein, called by TCRdb with MiXCR from the RT-PCR reads. Among about 540,000 distinct CDR3 sequences listed, approximately 20% were seen once. These same data were also listed under a study on T cells expressing NK-cell markers.

Sequencing was performed on CD4+ T cells sorted from PBMCs, taken 11 to 12 days after vaccination. All receptors come from a man between 50 and 59 years old who received an inactivated influenza vaccine. The CDR3 runs from the conserved cysteine through the conserved F or W. A D gene is named only where the DNA matches it firmly. The size of a clone is reported for some rows only, either as once, few or many, or as a class for expanded clones.

size: few
V: TRBV7-3
D: NA
J: TRBJ2-2
DNA: TGTGCCAGCAGCTTTTCGACTCCGGGTAAACTGTTTTTT
CDR3: CASSFSTPGKLFF

size: NA
V: TRBV6-1
D: NA
J: TRBJ1-1
DNA: TGTGCCAGCAGTGCCCTGGGGGGGGCAACTGAAGCTTTCTTT
CDR3: CASSALGGATEAFF

size: NA
V: TRBV11-2
D: TRBD2
J: TRBJ2-3
DNA: TGTGCCAGCAGCTTTCCGGGCGGGGGGCGTCCAGATACGCAGTATTTT
CDR3: CASSFPGGGRPDTQYF

size: NA
V: TRBV28
D: NA
J: TRBJ2-5
DNA: TGTGCCAGCAGTCGACAGGTTCTCCAAGAGACCCAGTACTTC
CDR3: CASSRQVLQETQYF

size: NA
V: TRBV20-1
D: TRBD2
J: TRBJ2-5
DNA: TGCAGTGCTGGCCGACTAGCGGGAGTAGAGACCCAGTACTTC
CDR3: CSAGRLAGVETQYF

size: NA
V: TRBV7-2
D: TRBD2
J: TRBJ2-1
DNA: TGTGCCAGCAGCCCTAGACGTCTAGCGGGCAGCAATGAGCAGTTCTTC
CDR3: CASSPRRLAGSNEQFF

size: NA
V: TRBV20-1
D: NA
J: TRBJ2-5
DNA: TGCAGTGCTAGAGTGGGCAGCGTAGAAGAGACCCAGTACTTC
CDR3: CSARVGSVEETQYF

size: few
V: TRBV5-1
D: TRBD1
J: TRBJ2-1
DNA: TGCGCCAGCAGCTTGGACGGGACAGAGTACAATGAGCAGTTCTTC
CDR3: CASSLDGTEYNEQFF

size: few
V: TRBV12-3/TRBV12-4
D: TRBD2
J: TRBJ2-5
DNA: TGTGCCAGCAGTTGGGGGGGAGTCGAAGGGGAGACCCAGTACTTC
CDR3: CASSWGGVEGETQYF

size: NA
V: TRBV7-9
D: TRBD2
J: TRBJ2-5
DNA: TGTGCCAGCAGCCCTTCATTAGCGGGAGGGCAGGAGACCCAGTACTTC
CDR3: CASSPSLAGGQETQYF

size: NA
V: TRBV7-3
D: NA
J: TRBJ2-1
DNA: TGTGCCAGCAGCGTCGAGGCGGCGGGACCCTACAATGAGCAGTTCTTC
CDR3: CASSVEAAGPYNEQFF

size: NA
V: TRBV19
D: NA
J: TRBJ1-4
DNA: TGTGCCAGTAGCAATCAAGGGGGAATCAGTGAAAAACTGTTTTTT
CDR3: CASSNQGGISEKLFF

size: many
V: TRBV5-1
D: NA
J: TRBJ2-6
DNA: TGCGCCAGCACCGGAGACTCTGGGGCCAACGTCCTGACTTTC
CDR3: CASTGDSGANVLTF

size: NA
V: TRBV29-1
D: TRBD1
J: TRBJ2-3
DNA: TGCAGCGCCGGGGACAGCAGGAGCACAGATACGCAGTATTTT
CDR3: CSAGDSRSTDTQYF

size: NA
V: TRBV7-9
D: NA
J: TRBJ1-6
DNA: TGTGCCAGCAGCCCTACAGGGACGGGTAATTCACCCCTCCACTTT
CDR3: CASSPTGTGNSPLHF

size: many
V: TRBV15
D: NA
J: TRBJ2-4
DNA: TGTGCCACCAGCAGAGATAGGGGGGGGGGAAACATTCAGTACTTC
CDR3: CATSRDRGGGNIQYF

size: NA
V: TRBV20-1
D: NA
J: TRBJ1-1
DNA: TGCAGTGGGACGGGGAGGAACACTGAAGCTTTCTTT
CDR3: CSGTGRNTEAFF

size: few
V: TRBV12-3/TRBV12-4
D: NA
J: TRBJ1-1
DNA: TGTGCCAGCAGTTTAGATCCCCGACAAGGGGCTGAAGCTTTCTTT
CDR3: CASSLDPRQGAEAFF

size: few
V: TRBV19
D: TRBD1
J: TRBJ2-5
DNA: TGTGCCAGTAGTCCCCAGCTAGGGGGCCCTCAAGAGACCCAGTACTTC
CDR3: CASSPQLGGPQETQYF

size: NA
V: TRBV4-1
D: NA
J: TRBJ1-1
DNA: TGCGCCAGCAGCCAGGAACAGGGCCGGAACACTGAAGCTTTCTTT
CDR3: CASSQEQGRNTEAFF

size: NA
V: TRBV28
D: TRBD2
J: TRBJ2-7
DNA: TGTGCCAGCAGGCTCAGCGGGAGAGTCTACGAGCAGTACTTC
CDR3: CASRLSGRVYEQYF

size: many
V: TRBV6-1
D: TRBD1
J: TRBJ1-2
DNA: TGTGCCAGCAGGCCCGGGACAGTTAACTATGGCTACACCTTC
CDR3: CASRPGTVNYGYTF

size: few
V: TRBV21-1
D: NA
J: TRBJ2-7
DNA: TGTGCCAGCAACTTCCGGGACAGGGGGCGATGGTACGAATCCTACGAGCAGTACTTC
CDR3: CASNFRDRGRWYESYEQYF

size: NA
V: TRBV11-2
D: TRBD1
J: TRBJ1-2
DNA: TGTGCCAGCAGCCGGACAGGGGTCTATGGCTACACCTTC
CDR3: CASSRTGVYGYTF

size: NA
V: TRBV28
D: NA
J: TRBJ2-5
DNA: TGTGCCAGCAGCCCCGGGGGAAAGACCCAGTACTTC
CDR3: CASSPGGKTQYF

size: few
V: TRBV20-1
D: NA
J: TRBJ2-2
DNA: TGCAGTGCTAGGGAGGTGATTAGGAGCACCGGGGAGCTGTTTTTT
CDR3: CSAREVIRSTGELFF

size: NA
V: TRBV7-2
D: NA
J: TRBJ2-5
DNA: TGTGCCAGCAGCTTAGCTTCCGGGGAGACCCAGTACTTC
CDR3: CASSLASGETQYF

size: NA
V: TRBV12-3/TRBV12-4
D: NA
J: TRBJ1-5
DNA: TGTGCCAGCAGTTTTTATCAAGGTCAGCCCCAGCATTTT
CDR3: CASSFYQGQPQHF

size: few
V: TRBV20-1
D: NA
J: TRBJ2-2
DNA: TGCAGTGCTAGGGGGACCGGGACACTGACCGGGGAGCTGTTTTTT
CDR3: CSARGTGTLTGELFF

size: few
V: TRBV5-1
D: NA
J: TRBJ2-1
DNA: TGCGCCAGCAGCTTGCCGAGGGCCGTGTACAATGAGCAGTTCTTC
CDR3: CASSLPRAVYNEQFF

size: few
V: TRBV20-1
D: TRBD1
J: TRBJ2-3
DNA: TGCAGTGCTAGCCCTCTACAGGGGTACACAGATACGCAGTATTTT
CDR3: CSASPLQGYTDTQYF

size: many
V: TRBV7-9
D: NA
J: TRBJ2-7
DNA: TGTGCCAGCAGTCTCGGACAGTCCTCCTACGAGCAGTACTTC
CDR3: CASSLGQSSYEQYF

size: few
V: TRBV7-9
D: NA
J: TRBJ1-6
DNA: TGTGCCAGCAGCTTAGGACCGGGCCCTAATTCACCCCTCCACTTT
CDR3: CASSLGPGPNSPLHF

size: NA
V: TRBV19
D: NA
J: TRBJ2-3
DNA: TGTGCCAGTAGTCCCCTGTTGGGACTCACAGATACGCAGTATTTT
CDR3: CASSPLLGLTDTQYF

size: NA
V: TRBV20-1
D: TRBD2
J: TRBJ2-5
DNA: TGCAGTGCTAGCCTCCAGCGGGGGGCTGAGACCCAGTACTTC
CDR3: CSASLQRGAETQYF

size: few
V: TRBV18
D: NA
J: TRBJ2-7
DNA: TGTGCCAGCTCACCAATCAAACAGACAAATATTCAGGAGCAGTACTTC
CDR3: CASSPIKQTNIQEQYF

size: NA
V: TRBV6-1
D: NA
J: TRBJ1-1
DNA: TGTGCCAGCATTGGCAACATGAACACTGAAGCTTTCTTT
CDR3: CASIGNMNTEAFF

size: NA
V: TRBV20-1
D: TRBD2
J: TRBJ2-7
DNA: TGCAGTGCGCGGACTAGCGGGCTGTTTTCCTACGAGCAGTACTTC
CDR3: CSARTSGLFSYEQYF

size: NA
V: TRBV11-2
D: NA
J: TRBJ2-5
DNA: TGTGCCAGCAGCTTACTACCGGGTCTCGGGGCAGAGACCCAGTACTTC
CDR3: CASSLLPGLGAETQYF

size: NA
V: TRBV11-2
D: NA
J: TRBJ2-7
DNA: TGTGCCAGCAGCTCCACTTTTGGCTACGAGCAGTACTTC
CDR3: CASSSTFGYEQYF

size: NA
V: TRBV12-3/TRBV12-4
D: NA
J: TRBJ1-6
DNA: TGTGCCAGCAGTTTAGATTCCCTCCACTTT
CDR3: CASSLDSLHF

size: NA
V: TRBV12-3/TRBV12-4
D: TRBD2
J: TRBJ2-1
DNA: TGTGCCAGCAGCCTGACTAGCGGGGGCCATGAGCAGTTCTTC
CDR3: CASSLTSGGHEQFF

size: NA
V: TRBV7-2
D: NA
J: TRBJ2-3
DNA: TGTGCCAGCAGCTTAGTATCCGTGGGGGCGCGCACAGATACGCAGTATTTT
CDR3: CASSLVSVGARTDTQYF

size: few
V: TRBV28
D: NA
J: TRBJ2-1
DNA: TGTGCCAGCACGGGGAGGGGGACCTACAATGAGCAGTTCTTC
CDR3: CASTGRGTYNEQFF

size: many
V: TRBV20-1
D: NA
J: TRBJ1-1
DNA: TGCAGTGCCCGGGACACGGATTCTAGGGCTTTCTTT
CDR3: CSARDTDSRAFF

size: few
V: TRBV7-2
D: NA
J: TRBJ1-2
DNA: TGTGCCAGCAGCTCCCAGGGTGGGAGTGGCTACACCTTC
CDR3: CASSSQGGSGYTF

size: NA
V: TRBV28
D: TRBD1
J: TRBJ2-5
DNA: TGTGCCAGCAAAGACAGGGGGTTAACCCAGTACTTC
CDR3: CASKDRGLTQYF

size: NA
V: TRBV5-1
D: TRBD1
J: TRBJ2-3
DNA: TGCGCCAGCAGCTTAGACCGGGACAGGACTAGCACAGATACGCAGTATTTT
CDR3: CASSLDRDRTSTDTQYF

size: many
V: TRBV3-1
D: NA
J: TRBJ2-7
DNA: TGTGCCAGCAGCCAAAATGGGCCCGAGCAGTACTTC
CDR3: CASSQNGPEQYF

size: few
V: TRBV7-2
D: NA
J: TRBJ1-5
DNA: TGTGCCAGCAGCTTAGAGGGACATGAACAGCCCCAGCATTTT
CDR3: CASSLEGHEQPQHF

size: NA
V: TRBV5-1
D: NA
J: TRBJ2-2
DNA: TGCGCCAGCAGCTCCGATTCCACCGGGGAGCTGTTTTTT
CDR3: CASSSDSTGELFF

size: NA
V: TRBV7-8
D: TRBD1
J: TRBJ2-1
DNA: TGTGCCAGCAGCTACCGGGACAGCGACAATGAGCAGTTCTTC
CDR3: CASSYRDSDNEQFF

size: NA
V: TRBV12-3/TRBV12-4
D: NA
J: TRBJ2-1
DNA: TGTGCCAGCAGTCCTCGTGAGGGTCAGTACAATGAGCAGTTCTTC
CDR3: CASSPREGQYNEQFF